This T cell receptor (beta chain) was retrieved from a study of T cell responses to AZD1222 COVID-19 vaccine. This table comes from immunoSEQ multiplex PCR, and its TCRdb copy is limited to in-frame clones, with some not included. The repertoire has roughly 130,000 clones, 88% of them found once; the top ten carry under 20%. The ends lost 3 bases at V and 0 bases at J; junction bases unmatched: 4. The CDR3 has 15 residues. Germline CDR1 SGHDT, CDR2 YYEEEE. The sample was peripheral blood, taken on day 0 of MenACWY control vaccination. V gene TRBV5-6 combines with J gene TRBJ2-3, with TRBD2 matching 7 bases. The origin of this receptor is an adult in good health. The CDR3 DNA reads TGTGCCAGCAGCTCCCGGACTAGGAGCACAGATACGCAGTATTTT. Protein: CASSSRTRSTDTQYF.